Below are 24 T cell receptor beta chains sequenced from a single sample in a study of blood T cells in healthy people across ages. Then a second PCR, running about 6 to 12 cycles, was carried out with a sample-barcoded 5' primer and a J-beta primer mix. TCRdb re-called the 5' RACE reads through MiXCR, storing one row per CDR3 protein. Of 920,000 or so distinct CDR3 sequences in the sample, over 35% were seen once. The source material was blood. The receptor source for this set is a woman aged 55-70 years in good health.

The chain joins TRBV5-1 to TRBJ2-7, with 8 bases fitting TRBD1. The J segment lost 3 bases and the V segment lost 1 base, leaving 6 bases of the junction unmatched. This CDR3 is built from 15 residues. CDR1 and CDR2 from the germline V gene are SGHRS and YFSETQ. The CDR3 loop is CASSLLPGGVYEQYF. CDR3 coding DNA: TGCGCCAGCAGCTTGTTGCCAGGGGGCGTCTACGAGCAGTACTTC.

The rearrangement joins TRBV12-3 or TRBV12-4 to TRBJ1-2, with D perhaps matching TRBD1 (5 bases). The CDR3 loop spans 15 amino acids. The ends were cut back, 5 bases at V and 4 bases at J, with 17 bases in the middle. The CDR3 reads CASSIAGAVPYGYTF. CDR3 bases: TGTGCCAGCAGTATCGCCGGGGCTGTCCCCTATGGCTACACCTTC.

This sequence joins TRBV7-9 and TRBJ2-7; 9 positions match TRBD1. The CDR3 contains 13 residues. V was pared by 6 bases and J by 4 bases, with 4 bases of the junction left unmatched. The germline CDR1 and CDR2 sequences are SEHNR and FQNEAQ (reference sequence). As DNA, the CDR3 is TGTGCCAGCAGTGGGACAGGGAGATACGAGCAGTACTTC. It translates to CASSGTGRYEQYF.

This rearrangement joins TRBV3-1 to TRBJ2-5, with D unclear. CDR3 length: 17 residues. The germline gives CDR1 LGHDT, CDR2 YNNKEL (reference sequence). Trimming shortened V by 1 base and J by 4 bases, and 19 bases separated the two germline ends. The CDR3 DNA is TGTGCCAGCAGCCAAGTGTCTTTTGGGCTAGACTCAGAGACCCAGTACTTC. It codes for CASSQVSFGLDSETQYF.

This clonotype was recorded a few times. The chain carries TRBV20-1 and TRBJ2-1; D ambiguous. This CDR3 is 12 amino acids long. With 3 bases removed from V and 6 bases from J, the gap between germline ends came to 9 bases. The germline V gene has CDR1 DFQATT and CDR2 SNEGSKA (reference sequence). The CDR3: CSASFKLNEQFF. The CDR3 nucleotides are TGCAGTGCTAGCTTTAAGCTCAATGAGCAGTTCTTC.

About this clonotype itself: A much larger clone sits a single nucleotide away, making a read error possible. This chain links TRBV29-1 with TRBJ2-5; 8 bases agree with TRBD1. The DNA end is a closer match to TRBJ2-7, so the J assignment may be wrong. The CDR3 spans 12 residues. CDR1 and CDR2 (germline): SQVTM, ANQGSEA. The CDR3 DNA follows: TGCAGCGTTGAACAGGGGGCCCACGAGCAGTACTTC. Its protein is CSVEQGAHEQYF.

This clonotype was seen more than once but under ten times. CDR3 nucleotide sequence: TGCAGTGCTAGAGGACTAGCGGGGGGGTTTGGGGAGCAGTTCTTC. Its translation: CSARGLAGGFGEQFF. The chain joins TRBV20-1 to TRBJ2-1; 14 bases are shared with TRBD2. The CDR3 extends over 15 amino acids. In germline, CDR1 is DFQATT, CDR2 SNEGSKA (reference sequence). Losses at the gene ends were 1 base for V and 10 bases for J; bases not matched to a gene: 6.

The chain carries TRBV20-1 and TRBJ2-7; no definite D call. This CDR3 has 13 residues. Germline V gene sequence: CDR1 DFQATT, CDR2 SNEGSKA (reference sequence). Trimming stripped 5 bases from V and 3 bases from J, with 14 bases between. For the CDR3, the DNA is TGCAGTGCTCGAAGGCACAGAAACTACGAGCAGTACTTC. This translates into CSARRHRNYEQYF.

CDR3 protein: CAWSGLGGRNEQFF. CDR3 nucleotides: TGTGCCTGGAGTGGGCTCGGCGGGAGGAATGAGCAGTTCTTC. J is TRBJ2-1 and V is TRBV30; 8 bases fit TRBD2. The CDR3 length is 14 residues. V was clipped by 1 base and J by 7 bases; unmatched bases: 6. The germline CDR1 and CDR2 sequences are GTSNPN and SVGIG (reference sequence).

The chain links TRBV12-3 or TRBV12-4 to TRBJ2-3, with D possibly called TRBD1 or TRBD2 (5 bases each). V lost 3 bases, J lost 2 bases, and 12 bases lay in between. This CDR3 region has 15 residues. This CDR3 is CASSFPGRYTDTQYF. CDR3 DNA sequence: TGTGCCAGCAGTTTCCCGGGACGATACACAGATACGCAGTATTTT.

Only a few counts were recorded for this clonotype. The chain is built from TRBV20-1 and TRBJ2-7, with a weak D call TRBD2 (5 bases). Trimming stripped 0 bases from V and 3 bases from J, with 9 bases between. The CDR3 sequence is 13 residues long. Germline V lookup: CDR1 DFQATT, CDR2 SNEGSKA (reference sequence). As DNA, the CDR3 is TGCAGTGCTAGAGAAATAGCGCGCTACGAGCAGTACTTC. Protein product: CSAREIARYEQYF.

For the CDR3, the DNA is TGTGCCAGCCCGGGAGGGCCCAGGGGGACTAGCACAGATACGCAGTATTTT. Its protein product is CASPGGPRGTSTDTQYF. This chain links TRBV2 with TRBJ2-3, with a weak D call TRBD2 (8 bases). Trimming pared 8 bases from V and 0 bases from J, leaving 21 bases between. The CDR3 is 17 amino acids. Germline assignment: CDR1 SNHLY and CDR2 FYNNEI.

The chain recombines TRBV27 with TRBJ2-5; the D gene is possibly TRBD1 (6 bases). The end of the DNA fits TRBJ2-7 better, so the J call may be wrong. The CDR3 sequence is 16 residues long. Per the germline V gene, CDR1 is MNHEY and CDR2 is SMNVEV (reference sequence). In nucleotides, the CDR3 is TGTGCCAGCAGTTCTCCTCTCCGGGACAAAGCCTACGAGCAGTACTTC. Translating gives CASSSPLRDKAYEQYF.

The V and J genes are TRBV29-1 and TRBJ1-1; the D is unclear. The ends were cut back, 5 bases at V and 2 bases at J, with 6 bases in the middle. Germline CDR1 SQVTM, CDR2 ANQGSEA. The CDR3 contains 11 residues. CDR3 loop: CSVFFNTEAFF. The DNA for the CDR3 is TGCAGCGTTTTTTTTAACACTGAAGCTTTCTTT. The full variable domain, with the rest looked up from reference TRBV29-1 and TRBJ1-1, is SAVISQKPSRDICQRGTSLTIQCQVDSQVTMMFWYRQQPGQSLTLIATANQGSEATYESGFVIDKFPISRPNLTFSTLTVSNMSPEDSSIYLCSVFFNTEAFFGQGTRLTVV.

The gene calls are TRBV27 and TRBJ1-1; D might be TRBD1 (5 bases). This CDR3 comprises 15 residues. Germline lookup yields CDR1 MNHEY and CDR2 SMNVEV (reference sequence). V was pared by 6 bases and J by 1 base, with 15 bases between. The CDR3 sequence: CASRNQKQANTEAFF. In nucleotides, the CDR3 is TGTGCCAGCAGAAATCAAAAACAGGCGAACACTGAAGCTTTCTTT.

The rearrangement joins TRBV11-3 to TRBJ2-1; 9 bases are a match to TRBD2. Germline assignment: CDR1 SGHNT and CDR2 YENEEA. V lost 5 bases and J lost 9; bases outside the gene matches: 5. This CDR3 is 13 amino acids long. CDR3 nucleotide sequence: TGTGCCAGCAGCCGAAGCGGGAGGCTTGAGCAGTTCTTC. Its protein is CASSRSGRLEQFF.

This clonotype was counted only a few times. The gene calls are TRBV20-1 and TRBJ1-6; D ambiguous. The CDR3 sequence is 15 residues long. CDR1 is DFQATT, CDR2 SNEGSKA, per germline (reference sequence). Deletions cut 6 bases from V and 7 bases from J, with 19 bases between. CDR3 residues: CSAQAGRIRNSPLHF. The CDR3 region has the DNA TGCAGTGCACAAGCGGGAAGAATTCGGAATTCACCCCTCCACTTT.

The chain employs TRBV9 and TRBJ1-1, with D perhaps TRBD1 (5 bases). The germline gives CDR1 SGDLS, CDR2 YYNGEE. The CDR3 contains 13 residues. V dropped 0 bases and J dropped 4 bases, with 7 bases sitting between them. The CDR3 coding sequence is TGTGCCAGCAGCGTAGTGACAGTCACTGAAGCTTTCTTT. Translation gives CASSVVTVTEAFF.

This chain joins TRBV7-9 and TRBJ2-7, with D maybe TRBD2 (5 bases). V was shortened by 5 bases and J by 0 bases, with 11 bases between the two germline ends. This CDR3 spans 14 amino acids. The V gene's germline CDR1 is SEHNR and CDR2 FQNEAQ (reference sequence). The CDR3 loop is CASSGADSSYEQYF. The CDR3 nucleotides read TGTGCCAGCAGCGGAGCGGATAGCTCCTACGAGCAGTACTTC.

About this clonotype itself: This may stem from a read error, because a much larger clone lies one nucleotide away. This chain connects TRBV11-1 to TRBJ1-1, with 7 bases fitting TRBD1. Germline loops: CDR1 SGHAT, CDR2 FQDESV (reference sequence). The CDR3 spans 13 residues. V lost 5 bases to trimming and J lost 3 bases; unmatched junction nucleotides: 3. The CDR3 sequence is CASSDQGDTEAFF. Written as DNA, the CDR3 is TGTGCCAGCAGCGACCAGGGGGACACTGAAGCTTTCTTT.

The chain uses TRBV20-1 and TRBJ2-7; 12 nucleotides line up with TRBD2. This CDR3 has 18 amino acids. After removal of 6 bases from V and 6 bases from J, the junction contained 21 bases not matched to a gene. Germline CDR1 DFQATT, CDR2 SNEGSKA (reference sequence). This chain's CDR3 is CSAAGPTSGSKRIFEQYF. CDR3 bases: TGCAGTGCCGCGGGGCCGACTAGCGGGAGTAAAAGAATTTTCGAGCAGTACTTC.

The chain employs TRBV7-3 and TRBJ2-1, with D uncertain. The CDR3 contains 15 residues. Trimming left V 7 bases short and J 0 bases short, with 13 bases between. The germline gives CDR1 SGHTA, CDR2 FQGTGA. CDR3 in DNA: TGTGCCAGCAACGAATCCCCTTCCTCCTACAATGAGCAGTTCTTC. As protein: CASNESPSSYNEQFF.

This sequence joins TRBV21-1 and TRBJ1-2. TRBV21-1 is a listed pseudogene. The CDR3 has 16 amino acids. The DNA of the CDR3 is TGTGCCAGCAGCCCTCCTCGCAAGGGAGGCGGGCATGGCTACACCTTC. Its translation: CASSPPRKGGGHGYTF.

The chain carries TRBV3-1 and TRBJ2-3; tentative D call: TRBD1 (5 bases). The ends were cut back, 5 bases at V and 3 bases at J, with 12 bases in the middle. CDR1 and CDR2 (germline): LGHDT, YNNKEL (reference sequence). This CDR3 is 14 amino acids long. The CDR3 reads CASSKGLWTDTQYF. The CDR3 region has the DNA TGTGCCAGCAGCAAGGGGCTATGGACAGATACGCAGTATTTT.